This passage covers 22 T cell receptor beta chains from one sample sequenced in a study of T cells in Graves' hyperthyroidism and ophthalmopathy. Amplification of TCR beta CDR3 regions used RNA as the template. In the first-round RT-PCR of the TCR CDR3, the HTBI primer set was used. Using its own MiXCR run on the multiplex PCR reads, TCRdb lists one record per CDR3 protein. The sample holds 450,000 to 700,000 distinct CDR3 sequences; just over 45% are singletons and the top ten take more than 7.5%. Sequencing used peripheral blood or thyroid tissue (not recorded which). These receptor sequences come from a woman between 18 and 30 years old with Graves' hyperthyroidism.

With regard to this clonotype: At one boundary the junction diverges from the germline segment, which might be a read error. The chain combines TRBV6-2 or TRBV6-3 with TRBJ2-2, with 7 nucleotides matching TRBD1. The CDR3 runs 15 residues. Looked up from germline, CDR1 is MNHEY and CDR2 is SVGEGT. CDR3 coding DNA: TGTGCCGGCAGTTCAACCGGGACAGAGCCCGGGGAGCTGTTTTTT. Encoded protein: CAGSSTGTEPGELFF.

This clonotype was found a few times. V usage is TRBV25-1 and J usage is TRBJ2-7; D tentatively reads TRBD1 or TRBD2 (6 bases each). Germline V lookup: CDR1 MGHDK, CDR2 SYGVNS. The CDR3 extends over 11 amino acids. The V and J ends lost 8 bases and 6 bases respectively, with 11 bases between them. The CDR3 region is CASARGGEQYF. DNA of the CDR3: TGTGCCAGCGCCAGGGGAGGCGAGCAGTACTTC.

The gene calls are TRBV10-3 and TRBJ1-1, with D perhaps matching TRBD1 (5 bases). This CDR3 spans 14 amino acids. Germline V lookup: CDR1 ENHRY, CDR2 SYGVKD. Trimming removed 7 bases at V and 1 base at J, with 13 bases between. CDR3 in amino acids: CAITGDPSNTEAFF. For the CDR3, the DNA is TGTGCCATCACTGGGGACCCATCGAACACTGAAGCTTTCTTT.

The CDR3 nucleotides are TGCAGCAGCCCGACAGTACTACCCAATCAGCCCCAGCATTTT. Translating it yields CSSPTVLPNQPQHF. The V call is TRBV29-1, the J call TRBJ1-5; tentative D call: TRBD1 (5 bases). CDR3 length: 14 residues. The germline V gene encodes CDR1 SQVTM and CDR2 ANQGSEA. Trimming removed 8 bases from V and 3 bases from J, with 17 bases in between.

The V call is TRBV7-2, the J call TRBJ1-4; TRBD1 agrees at 7 bases. Looked up from germline, CDR1 is SGHTA and CDR2 is FQGNSA. This CDR3 has 16 residues. V dropped 5 bases and J dropped 2; count of bases not matched to a gene: 8. CDR3 DNA: TGTGCCAGCAGCCTCACCGGGACAGCCACTAATGAAAAACTGTTTTTT. It specifies CASSLTGTATNEKLFF.

The chain uses TRBV19 and TRBJ1-1; D gene ambiguous. Germline assignment: CDR1 LNHDA and CDR2 SQIVND (reference sequence). The V gene lost 1 base and the J gene lost 2 bases, with 8 bases spanning the gap. The CDR3 sequence is 14 residues long. CDR3 coding DNA: TGTGCCAGTAGTATAGGACCCGGTAACACTGAAGCTTTCTTT. This codes for CASSIGPGNTEAFF.

V is TRBV6-5 and J is TRBJ2-5; tentatively, D is TRBD1 or TRBD2 (5 bases each). CDR3 size: 14 residues. Trimming removed 8 bases from V and 2 bases from J, with 15 bases in between. Germline V gene sequence: CDR1 MNHEY, CDR2 SVGAGI. Written as DNA, the CDR3 is TGTGCCAGCGGGGACGAGAACAGACAAGAGACCCAGTACTTC. It specifies CASGDENRQETQYF.

There are many counts of this clonotype. The chain carries TRBV30 and TRBJ1-2; 9 bases map to TRBD1. The CDR3 has 14 amino acids. Losses at the gene ends were 8 bases for V and 6 bases for J; bases not matched to a gene: 13. Germline V gene sequence: CDR1 GTSNPN, CDR2 SVGIG (reference sequence). CDR3 in DNA: TGTGCCCATACCCGAGGGACAGGGTGGCATGGCTACACCTTC. Translation gives CAHTRGTGWHGYTF.

The chain joins TRBV7-9 to TRBJ2-1, with a possible D match to TRBD1 (5 bases). With 2 bases removed from V and 8 bases from J, the gap between germline ends came to 22 bases. The CDR3 loop spans 17 amino acids. Looked up from germline, CDR1 is SEHNR and CDR2 is FQNEAQ (reference sequence). The CDR3 loop reads CASSLLVGAGRQDEQFF. DNA for the CDR3: TGTGCCAGCAGCTTATTAGTAGGGGCCGGGCGGCAGGATGAGCAGTTCTTC.

The chain recombines TRBV29-1 with TRBJ2-7; D is uncertain. Trimming left V 8 bases short and J 2 bases short, with 16 bases between. Germline CDR1 and CDR2: SQVTM and ANQGSEA. The CDR3 extends over 13 amino acids. The CDR3 loop reads CSSAGLKPYEQYF. DNA for the CDR3: TGCAGCTCCGCCGGGCTAAAACCCTACGAGCAGTACTTC.

This clonotype showed up just a few times. This CDR3 is CASSLPEASGGYNEQYF. CDR3 nucleotide sequence: TGTGCCAGCAGCCTCCCCGAGGCTAGCGGAGGATACAATGAGCAGTACTTC. The chain is built from TRBV7-3 and TRBJ2-7; 7 positions agree with TRBD2. CDR3 length: 17 amino acids. Germline trimming cut 5 bases from V and 7 bases from J; bases unmatched to any gene: 20. Germline assignment: CDR1 SGHTA and CDR2 FQGTGA.

The chain combines TRBV5-1 with TRBJ1-1; D call uncertain. Germline V gene sequence: CDR1 SGHRS, CDR2 YFSETQ. The V end lost 2 bases, the J end lost 1 base, and 9 bases lay between the germline ends. The CDR3 totals 14 residues. The CDR3 loop is CASSFGGRNTEAFF. CDR3 DNA sequence: TGCGCCAGCAGCTTCGGAGGGAGGAACACTGAAGCTTTCTTT.

This chain links TRBV2 with TRBJ1-1; D is possibly TRBD1 (5 bases). This CDR3 is built from 15 residues. V was clipped by 7 bases and J by 0 bases, with 15 bases between them. Germline-derived CDR1 and CDR2 are SNHLY and FYNNEI. CDR3 amino acids: CASTPGTVMNTEAFF. The CDR3 bases are TGTGCCAGCACTCCGGGGACGGTTATGAACACTGAAGCTTTCTTT.

This clonotype was observed a few times. The rearrangement links TRBV30 to TRBJ2-2; 7 bases are a match to TRBD1. This CDR3 comprises 14 residues. V shed 1 base, J shed 4 bases, and the junction held 3 bases outside the gene matches. CDR1 GTSNPN and CDR2 SVGIG come from the germline V gene (reference sequence). DNA for the CDR3: TGTGCCTGGAGTGAGGGACAGTTCACCGGGGAGCTGTTTTTT. Translating it yields CAWSEGQFTGELFF.

This clonotype was observed once. The rearrangement links TRBV2 to TRBJ2-7; the D gene is possibly TRBD2 (6 bases). The germline V gene has CDR1 SNHLY and CDR2 FYNNEI. The CDR3 has 15 residues. V dropped 1 base and J dropped 7 bases, with 17 bases sitting between them. The CDR3 loop is CASSEDGSSYNEQYF. In DNA, the CDR3 is TGTGCCAGCAGTGAAGACGGGAGTTCCTACAATGAGCAGTACTTC.

This clonotype is a singleton in its sample. The V gene is TRBV20-1, the J gene TRBJ1-2; D might be TRBD1 (5 bases). This CDR3 is 16 amino acids long. V lost 2 bases and J lost 3, with 19 bases in between. Germline V gene sequence: CDR1 DFQATT, CDR2 SNEGSKA (reference sequence). The CDR3 spells CSARLGGRGMDYGYTF. CDR3 in DNA: TGCAGTGCTAGACTGGGGGGGAGAGGAATGGACTATGGCTACACCTTC.

In the case of this clonotype: The junction departs from germline at one end; a sequencing error may be responsible. The genes are TRBV7-9 and TRBJ2-5; possibly TRBD2 for D (5 bases). CDR1 and CDR2 (germline): SEHNR, FQNEAQ (reference sequence). CDR3 length equals 14 residues. The CDR3 region is CASKGERDRETQYF. CDR3 coding DNA: TGTGCAAGCAAGGGCGAGAGGGATCGGGAGACCCAGTACTTC.

This clonotype was detected a few times. The rearrangement joins TRBV4-1 to TRBJ2-7; D uncertain. The CDR3 runs 13 residues. The germline V gene encodes CDR1 MGHRA and CDR2 YSYEKL. The V end lost 0 bases, the J end lost 2 bases, and 5 bases lay between the germline ends. The CDR3: CASSQEGPYEQYF. CDR3 DNA sequence: TGCGCCAGCAGCCAAGAAGGGCCCTACGAGCAGTACTTC.

The chain is built from TRBV20-1 and TRBJ2-5; 8 bases are a match to TRBD2. The J call may be faulty, since TRBJ2-1 better matches the DNA end. The CDR3 contains 13 residues. The germline V gene has CDR1 DFQATT and CDR2 SNEGSKA (reference sequence). In DNA form, the CDR3 reads TGCAGTGCCTGGGGACTAGCCTACAATGAGCAGTTCTTC. Its protein is CSAWGLAYNEQFF.

This clonotype was seen a single time. Since a much larger clone is just one base distant, this may be a read error. The chain joins TRBV28 to TRBJ1-4, with 8 bases fitting TRBD1. This CDR3 is built from 15 residues. The V segment lost 5 bases and the J segment 8 bases; nucleotides outside the gene matches: 10. From germline, CDR1 is MDHEN and CDR2 SYDVKM. For the CDR3, the DNA is TGTGCCAGCAGTGAAACGGACAGGGCCTCCGAAAAACTGTTTTTT. Its protein is CASSETDRASEKLFF.

A note on this clonotype: A read error may produce the germline difference seen at one junction end. The chain recombines TRBV5-1 with TRBJ2-5; 12 bases fit TRBD1. The CDR3 covers 15 residues. Germline assignment: CDR1 SGHRS and CDR2 YFSETQ. The CDR3 loop reads CARSLGDRGQETQYF. CDR3 sequence (DNA): TGCGCCAGAAGCTTGGGGGACAGGGGGCAGGAGACCCAGTACTTC.

This clonotype was observed many times. The chain carries TRBV29-1 and TRBJ1-5; D is unclear. Germline CDR1 SQVTM, CDR2 ANQGSEA. CDR3 length equals 13 residues. Trimming shortened V by 4 bases and J by 3 bases, and 10 bases separated the two germline ends. In DNA form, the CDR3 reads TGCAGCGTTGGCGGGGTGGACAATCAGCCCCAGCATTTT. Protein product: CSVGGVDNQPQHF.